Listed below are T cell receptor beta chains from one sample, sequenced in a study of OX40 agonist ivuxolimab in advanced cancers. TCRdb keeps only in-frame clones here, not all; method: immunoSEQ multiplex PCR. This table holds 60,000 to 80,000 clones, 65% to 85% found once. The sequencing used CD4+ or CD8+ T cells sorted from blood, collected in a trial of the OX40 agonist ivuxolimab. Receptors were obtained from an adult with an advanced solid tumor such as melanoma, head and neck, liver or kidney cancer. Each CDR3 is given with its conserved first and last residue. The D gene is left open where the match is weak.

j_gene: TRBJ2-7; v_gene: TRBV7-9; d_gene: TRBD1; len: 15; CDR3nt: TGTGCCAGCAGCGCCAGCCGGGACAGGGGCCGCGAGCAGTACTTC; CDR3aa: CASSASRDRGREQYF
j_gene: TRBJ2-3; v_gene: TRBV5-1; d_gene: NA; len: 12; CDR3nt: TGCGCCAGCAGCTTGGAATACGGTACGCAGTATTTT; CDR3aa: CASSLEYGTQYF
j_gene: TRBJ1-1; v_gene: TRBV27; d_gene: NA; len: 14; CDR3nt: TGTGCCAGCAGTCCGAACAGCATGGCGACTGAAGCTTTCTTT; CDR3aa: CASSPNSMATEAFF
j_gene: TRBJ1-5; v_gene: TRBV28; d_gene: NA; len: 17; CDR3nt: TGTGCCAGCACTCCGGACTATGGGAGGGGTAGCAATCAGCCCCAGCATTTT; CDR3aa: CASTPDYGRGSNQPQHF
j_gene: TRBJ1-1; v_gene: TRBV19; d_gene: NA; len: 13; CDR3nt: TGTGCCAGTAGTATTTCGACCGGACAAAAAGCTTTCTTT; CDR3aa: CASSISTGQKAFF
j_gene: TRBJ2-5; v_gene: TRBV28; d_gene: NA; len: 15; CDR3nt: TGTGCCAGCAGTTTATCGCTTAGGGGGGACGAGACCCAGTACTTC; CDR3aa: CASSLSLRGDETQYF
j_gene: TRBJ2-1; v_gene: TRBV10-3; d_gene: TRBD2; len: 18; CDR3nt: TGTGCCATCAGTGAAGGTAGCGGGGGGGCACTCTCCTACAATGAGCAGTTCTTC; CDR3aa: CAISEGSGGALSYNEQFF
j_gene: TRBJ1-5; v_gene: TRBV5-1; d_gene: NA; len: 14; CDR3nt: TGCGCCAGCAGCCCGGAGGGGAGGGATCAGCCCCAGCATTTT; CDR3aa: CASSPEGRDQPQHF
j_gene: TRBJ1-2; v_gene: TRBV5-4; d_gene: NA; len: 14; CDR3nt: TGTGCCAGCAGCTTACCGGCGGGACACTCTGGCTACACCTTC; CDR3aa: CASSLPAGHSGYTF
j_gene: TRBJ1-1; v_gene: TRBV7-6; d_gene: NA; len: 18; CDR3nt: TGTGCCAGCAGCTTAGAACCCCCCGTCGGGACAATGAACACTGAAGCTTTCTTT; CDR3aa: CASSLEPPVGTMNTEAFF
j_gene: TRBJ2-5; v_gene: TRBV5-1; d_gene: NA; len: 11; CDR3nt: TGCGCCAGCAGCTGGGAAGAGACCCAGTACTTC; CDR3aa: CASSWEETQYF